A selection of T cell receptor beta chains follows, all from one sample in a study of OX40 agonist ivuxolimab in advanced cancers. TCRdb keeps only in-frame clones here, not all; method: immunoSEQ multiplex PCR. The sample gives tens of thousands of clones, over 85% of which show up once; approximately 0.32% is in the top ten. Sequences were derived from CD4+ or CD8+ T cells sorted from blood, sampled in a trial of the OX40 agonist ivuxolimab. These receptors all come from an adult with an advanced solid tumor such as melanoma, head and neck, liver or kidney cancer. Both conserved end residues are part of each CDR3. Fields, in order: V gene, clone size, CDR3 protein. Some rows have no size entry. The others give once, few or many, or a class for an expanded clone.

>TRBV10-3|.
CAIRDTVYTEAFF
>TRBV29-1|.
CSVDKGYEQFF
>TRBV19|.
CASSYRWQGASYEQYF
>TRBV7-2|.
CASSLNRNTGELFF
>TRBV11-2|.
CASSLMGGGATEQYF
>TRBV7-2|.
CASSLRVRGDLGDTQYF
>TRBV18|once
CASSPPLAGDYTGELFF
>TRBV7-2|.
CASSSNGGNQPQHF
>TRBV27|.
CASSLGNNYGYTF
>TRBV19|.
CASRPRGTGTYNEQFF
>TRBV7-2|.
CASSLEQGVYEQYF
>TRBV6-5|.
CASSYGQRSSYEQYF
>TRBV7-2|.
CASSRGTSGRSTGELFF